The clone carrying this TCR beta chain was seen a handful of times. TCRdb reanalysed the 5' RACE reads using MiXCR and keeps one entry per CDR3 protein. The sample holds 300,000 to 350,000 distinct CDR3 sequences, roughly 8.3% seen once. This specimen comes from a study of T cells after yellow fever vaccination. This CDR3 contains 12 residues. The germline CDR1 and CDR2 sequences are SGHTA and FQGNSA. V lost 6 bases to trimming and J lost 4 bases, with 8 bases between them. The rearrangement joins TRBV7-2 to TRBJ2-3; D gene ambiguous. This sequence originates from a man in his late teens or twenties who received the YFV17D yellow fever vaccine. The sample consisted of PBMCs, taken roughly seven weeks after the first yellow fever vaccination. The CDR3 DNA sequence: TGTGCCAGCAGGCCTCAAGCAGATACGCAGTATTTT. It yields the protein CASRPQADTQYF.